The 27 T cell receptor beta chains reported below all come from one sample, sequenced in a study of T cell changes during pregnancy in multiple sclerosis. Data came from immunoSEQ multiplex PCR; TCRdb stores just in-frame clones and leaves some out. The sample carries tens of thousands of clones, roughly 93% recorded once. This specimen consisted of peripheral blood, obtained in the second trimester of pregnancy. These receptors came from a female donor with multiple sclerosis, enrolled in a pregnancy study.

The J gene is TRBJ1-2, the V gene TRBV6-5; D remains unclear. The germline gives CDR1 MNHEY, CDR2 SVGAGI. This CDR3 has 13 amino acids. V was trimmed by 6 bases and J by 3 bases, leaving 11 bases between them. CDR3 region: CASSPREDYGYTF. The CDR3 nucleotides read TGTGCCAGCAGCCCGAGGGAGGACTATGGCTACACCTTC.

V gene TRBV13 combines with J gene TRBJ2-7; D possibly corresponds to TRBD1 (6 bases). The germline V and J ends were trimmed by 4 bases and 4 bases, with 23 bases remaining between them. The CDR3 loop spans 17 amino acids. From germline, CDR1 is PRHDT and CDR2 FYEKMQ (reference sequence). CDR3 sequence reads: CASSSLPRGLGRYEQYF. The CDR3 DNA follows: TGTGCCAGCAGCTCGCTCCCCAGGGGCCTGGGTAGGTACGAGCAGTACTTC.

CDR3 coding DNA: TGCGCCAGCAGCTTAGGGGCAGGGGGTGTAGTAGCTTTCTTT. Translating it yields CASSLGAGGVVAFF. This chain links TRBV5-1 with TRBJ1-1; 7 bases align to TRBD1. Trimming removed 2 bases from V and 10 bases from J; junction bases left unmatched: 11. The CDR3 has 14 amino acids. Germline loops: CDR1 SGHRS, CDR2 YFSETQ.

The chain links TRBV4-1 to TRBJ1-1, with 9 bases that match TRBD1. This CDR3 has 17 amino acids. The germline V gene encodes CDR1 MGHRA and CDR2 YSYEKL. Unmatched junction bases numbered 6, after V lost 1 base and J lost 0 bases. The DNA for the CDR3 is TGCGCCAGCAGCCAAGGGAGAAGGACAGGGGTGAACACTGAAGCTTTCTTT. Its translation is CASSQGRRTGVNTEAFF.

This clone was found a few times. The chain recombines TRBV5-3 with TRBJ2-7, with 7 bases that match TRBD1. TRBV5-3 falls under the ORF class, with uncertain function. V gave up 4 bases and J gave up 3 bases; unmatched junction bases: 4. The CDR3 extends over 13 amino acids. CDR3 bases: TGTGCCAGAAGCAGGGGACAGCACTACGAGCAGTACTTC. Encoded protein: CARSRGQHYEQYF.

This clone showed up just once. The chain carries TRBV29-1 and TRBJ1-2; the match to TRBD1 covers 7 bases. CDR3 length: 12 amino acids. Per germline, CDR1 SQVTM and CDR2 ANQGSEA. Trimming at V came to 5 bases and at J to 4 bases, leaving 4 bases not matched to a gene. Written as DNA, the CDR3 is TGCAGCGTTCTGACAGGGCCCTATGGCTACACCTTC. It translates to CSVLTGPYGYTF.

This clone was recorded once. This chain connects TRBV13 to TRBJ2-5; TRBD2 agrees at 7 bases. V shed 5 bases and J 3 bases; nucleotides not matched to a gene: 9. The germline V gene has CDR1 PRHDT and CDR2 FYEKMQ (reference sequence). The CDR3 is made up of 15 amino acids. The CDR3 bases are TGTGCCAGCAGCCCGCGCCGACTAGCAGAAGAGACCCAGTACTTC. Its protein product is CASSPRRLAEETQYF.

In DNA, the CDR3 is TGTGCCAGCAGCTTAGTGGGGGCTAACACCGGGGAGCTGTTTTTT. This sequence encodes CASSLVGANTGELFF. The chain links TRBV7-2 to TRBJ2-2; TRBD1 is a possible D gene (6 bases). This CDR3 has 15 amino acids. CDR1 is SGHTA and CDR2 is FQGNSA in the germline V gene. Deletions cut 1 base from V and 2 bases from J, with 8 bases between.

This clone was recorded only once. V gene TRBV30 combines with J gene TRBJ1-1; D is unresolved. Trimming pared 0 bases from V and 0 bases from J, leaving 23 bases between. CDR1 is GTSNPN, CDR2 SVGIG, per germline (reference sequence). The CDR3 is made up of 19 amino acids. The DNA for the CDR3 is TGTGCCTGGAGTGTCGGCCCATCAGCACTAGCCTCTATGAACACTGAAGCTTTCTTT. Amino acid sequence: CAWSVGPSALASMNTEAFF.

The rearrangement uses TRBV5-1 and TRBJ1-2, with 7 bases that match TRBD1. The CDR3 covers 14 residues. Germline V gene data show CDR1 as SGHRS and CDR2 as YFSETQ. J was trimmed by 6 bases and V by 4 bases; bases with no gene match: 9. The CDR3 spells CASSPRTGRDGYTF. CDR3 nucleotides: TGCGCCAGCAGCCCGCGGACAGGCAGGGATGGCTACACCTTC.

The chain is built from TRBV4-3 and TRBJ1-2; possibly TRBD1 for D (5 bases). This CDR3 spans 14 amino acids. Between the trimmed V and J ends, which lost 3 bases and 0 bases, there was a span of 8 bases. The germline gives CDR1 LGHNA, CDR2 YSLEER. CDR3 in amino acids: CASSHGGTNYGYTF. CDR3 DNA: TGCGCCAGCAGCCACGGGGGGACTAACTATGGCTACACCTTC.

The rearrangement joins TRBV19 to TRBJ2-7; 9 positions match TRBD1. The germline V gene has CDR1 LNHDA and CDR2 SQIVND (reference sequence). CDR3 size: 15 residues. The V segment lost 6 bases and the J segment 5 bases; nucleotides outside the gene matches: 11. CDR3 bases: TGTGCCAGTAGAACCTCCGGGACAGGGCCCCACGAGCAGTACTTC. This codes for CASRTSGTGPHEQYF.

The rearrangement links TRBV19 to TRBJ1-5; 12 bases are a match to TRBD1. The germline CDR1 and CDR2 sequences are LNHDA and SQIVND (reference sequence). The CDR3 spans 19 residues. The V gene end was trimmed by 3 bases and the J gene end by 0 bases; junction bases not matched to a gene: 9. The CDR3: CASSIGPGQGALSNQPQHF. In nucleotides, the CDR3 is TGTGCCAGTAGTATCGGCCCGGGACAGGGGGCACTTAGCAATCAGCCCCAGCATTTT.

The CDR3 DNA follows: TGTGCCAGCAGTGAAGATAGCAGGAGGCACTATAATTCACCCCTCCACTTT. It encodes CASSEDSRRHYNSPLHF. The V call is TRBV6-1, the J call TRBJ1-6; D gene uncertain. The CDR3 is made up of 17 amino acids. Trimming stripped 1 base from V and 3 bases from J, with 13 bases between. Germline-derived CDR1 and CDR2 are MNHNS and SASEGT.

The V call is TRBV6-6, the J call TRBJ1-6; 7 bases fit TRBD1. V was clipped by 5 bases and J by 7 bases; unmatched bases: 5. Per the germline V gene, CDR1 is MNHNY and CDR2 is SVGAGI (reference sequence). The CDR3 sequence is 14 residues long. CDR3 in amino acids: CASSAGQRNSPLHF. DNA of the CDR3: TGTGCCAGCAGTGCGGGACAGAGGAATTCACCCCTCCACTTT.

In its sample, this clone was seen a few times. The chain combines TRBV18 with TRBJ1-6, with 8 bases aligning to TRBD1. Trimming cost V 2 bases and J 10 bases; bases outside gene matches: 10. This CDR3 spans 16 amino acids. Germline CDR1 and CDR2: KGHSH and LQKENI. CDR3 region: CASSPLPTGDGSPLHF. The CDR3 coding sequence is TGTGCCAGCTCACCATTACCGACAGGGGACGGCTCACCCCTCCACTTT.

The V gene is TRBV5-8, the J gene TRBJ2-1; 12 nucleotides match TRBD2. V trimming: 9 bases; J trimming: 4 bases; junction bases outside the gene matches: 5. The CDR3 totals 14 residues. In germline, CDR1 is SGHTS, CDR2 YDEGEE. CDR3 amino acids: CAKRLAGDYNEQFF. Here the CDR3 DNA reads TGTGCCAAGAGACTAGCGGGGGATTACAATGAGCAGTTCTTC. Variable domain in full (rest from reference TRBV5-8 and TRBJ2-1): EAGVTQSPTHLIKTRGQQATLRCSPISGHTSVYWYQQALGLGLQFLLWYDEGEERNRGNFPPRFSGRQFPNYSSELNVNALELEDSALYLCAKRLAGDYNEQFFGPGTRLTVL.

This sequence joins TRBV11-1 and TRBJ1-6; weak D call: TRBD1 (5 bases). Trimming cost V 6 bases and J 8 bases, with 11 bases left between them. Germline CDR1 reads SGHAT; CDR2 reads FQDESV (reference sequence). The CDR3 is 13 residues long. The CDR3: CASSFAQDSPLHF. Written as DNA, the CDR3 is TGTGCCAGCAGTTTTGCACAGGATTCACCCCTCCACTTT. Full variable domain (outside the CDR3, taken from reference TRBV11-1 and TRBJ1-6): EAEVAQSPRYKITEKSQAVAFWCDPISGHATLYWYRQILGQGPELLVQFQDESVVDDSQLPKDRFSAERLKGVDSTLKIQPAELGDSAMYLCASSFAQDSPLHFGNGTRLTVT.

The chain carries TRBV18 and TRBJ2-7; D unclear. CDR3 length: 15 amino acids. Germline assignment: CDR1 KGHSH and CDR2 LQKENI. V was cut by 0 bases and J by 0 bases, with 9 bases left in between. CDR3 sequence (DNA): TGTGCCAGCTCACCACCCAAGTGGAGCTCCTACGAGCAGTACTTC. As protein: CASSPPKWSSYEQYF. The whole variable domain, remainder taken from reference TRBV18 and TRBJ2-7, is NAGVMQNPRHLVRRRGQEARLRCSPMKGHSHVYWYRQLPEEGLKFMVYLQKENIIDESGMPKERFSAEFPKEGPSILRIQQVVRGDSAAYFCASSPPKWSSYEQYFGPGTRLTVT.

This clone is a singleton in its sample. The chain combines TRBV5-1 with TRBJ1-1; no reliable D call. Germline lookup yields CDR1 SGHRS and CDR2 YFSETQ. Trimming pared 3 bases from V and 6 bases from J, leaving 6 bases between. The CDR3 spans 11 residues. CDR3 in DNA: TGCGCCAGCAGCTCGGAGGCTGAAGCTTTCTTT. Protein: CASSSEAEAFF.

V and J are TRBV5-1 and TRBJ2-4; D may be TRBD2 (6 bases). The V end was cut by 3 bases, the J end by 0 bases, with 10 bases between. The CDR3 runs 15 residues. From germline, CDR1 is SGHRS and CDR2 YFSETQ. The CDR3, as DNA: TGCGCCAGCAGCTCCCTGGGGGGAGCCAAAAACATTCAGTACTTC. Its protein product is CASSSLGGAKNIQYF.

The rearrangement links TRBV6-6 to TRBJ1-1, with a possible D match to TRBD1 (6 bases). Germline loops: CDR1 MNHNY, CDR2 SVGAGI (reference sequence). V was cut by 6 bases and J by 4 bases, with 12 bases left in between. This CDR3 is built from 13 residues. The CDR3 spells CASSHGGGTEAFF. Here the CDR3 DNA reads TGTGCCAGCAGCCATGGGGGCGGCACTGAAGCTTTCTTT.

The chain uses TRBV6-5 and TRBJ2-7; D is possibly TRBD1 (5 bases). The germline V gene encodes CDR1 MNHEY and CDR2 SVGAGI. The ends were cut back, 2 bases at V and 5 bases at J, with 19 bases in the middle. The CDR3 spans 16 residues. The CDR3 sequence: CASSYQPLQGVNEQYF. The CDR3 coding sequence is TGTGCCAGCAGTTACCAACCACTGCAGGGTGTGAACGAGCAGTACTTC.

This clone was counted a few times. CDR3 in DNA: TGTGCCAGCATGGACAGACCTCAGCCCCAGCATTTT. It yields the protein CASMDRPQPQHF. The V call is TRBV6-4, the J call TRBJ1-5, with D perhaps matching TRBD1 (6 bases). Trimming pared 7 bases from V and 6 bases from J, leaving 10 bases between. There are 12 residues in the CDR3. Germline CDR1 is MRHNA and CDR2 is SNTAGT.

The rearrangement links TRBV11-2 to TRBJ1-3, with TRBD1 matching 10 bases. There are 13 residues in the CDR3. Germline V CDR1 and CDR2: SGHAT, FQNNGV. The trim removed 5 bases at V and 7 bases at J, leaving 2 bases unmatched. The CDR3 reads CASSQDRGNTIYF. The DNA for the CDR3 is TGTGCCAGCAGCCAGGACAGGGGGAACACCATATATTTT.

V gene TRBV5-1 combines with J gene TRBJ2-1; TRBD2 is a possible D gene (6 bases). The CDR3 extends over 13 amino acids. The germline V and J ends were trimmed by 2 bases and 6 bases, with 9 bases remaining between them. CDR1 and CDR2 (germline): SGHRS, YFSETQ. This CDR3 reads CASSFGGPNEQFF. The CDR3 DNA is TGCGCCAGCAGCTTCGGAGGGCCCAATGAGCAGTTCTTC.

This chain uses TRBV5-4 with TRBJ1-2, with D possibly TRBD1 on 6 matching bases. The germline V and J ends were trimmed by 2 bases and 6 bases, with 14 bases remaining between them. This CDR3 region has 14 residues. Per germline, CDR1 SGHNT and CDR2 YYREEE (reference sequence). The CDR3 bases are TGTGCCAGCAGCTTCGCGGGGGGGGGCGATGGCTACACCTTC. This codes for CASSFAGGGDGYTF.